The 10 T cell receptor beta chains given below trace back to one sample, sequenced in a study of T cell responses to AZD1222 COVID-19 vaccine. Sequencing used immunoSEQ multiplex PCR; TCRdb keeps in-frame clones, though not all of them. The sample shows 85,000 to 95,000 clones, 90% of them seen only once. Sequences were derived from peripheral blood, sampled on day 0 of AZD1222 vaccination. The origin of the receptors is an adult in good health.

J is TRBJ1-2 and V is TRBV14; 8 bases agree with TRBD1. V lost 4 bases and J lost 3; bases outside the gene matches: 13. The germline CDR1 and CDR2 sequences are SGHDN and FVKESK. This CDR3 has 17 amino acids. The CDR3 loop is CASSPPRGRGLYYGYTF. For the CDR3, the DNA is TGTGCCAGCAGCCCCCCCCGGGGCAGGGGGCTATACTATGGCTACACCTTC.

V gene TRBV21-1 combines with J gene TRBJ1-4. TRBV21-1 is labeled a pseudogene. This CDR3 region has 15 residues. The chain's CDR3 is CASSATGAANEKLFF. Here the CDR3 DNA reads TGTGCCAGCAGCGCAACAGGAGCGGCTAATGAAAAACTGTTTTTT.

This rearrangement joins TRBV5-4 to TRBJ2-5, with 9 bases lining up with TRBD1. Germline lookup yields CDR1 SGHNT and CDR2 YYREEE (reference sequence). The CDR3 runs to 14 residues. V dropped 4 bases and J dropped 5; count of bases not matched to a gene: 6. The CDR3 coding sequence is TGTGCCAGCAGCCCCTGGGACAGGGTGGAGACCCAGTACTTC. It codes for CASSPWDRVETQYF.

The chain employs TRBV6-2 or TRBV6-3 and TRBJ2-1; maybe TRBD2 (5 bases). Germline CDR1 MNHEY, CDR2 SVGEGT. V was shortened by 1 base and J by 6 bases, with 13 bases between the two germline ends. The CDR3 sequence is 15 residues long. The CDR3 DNA reads as TGTGCCAGCAGTTACTGGGAGACGAGCAGCAATGAGCAGTTCTTC. It codes for CASSYWETSSNEQFF.

This rearrangement joins TRBV7-2 to TRBJ1-2; D perhaps matches TRBD1 (5 bases). The V end was cut by 2 bases, the J end by 3 bases, with 10 bases between. The germline V gene encodes CDR1 SGHTA and CDR2 FQGNSA. There are 14 residues in the CDR3. DNA for the CDR3: TGTGCCAGCAGCTTATACGGGACCCACTATGGCTACACCTTC. Translating gives CASSLYGTHYGYTF. Based on the CDR3 plus reference TRBV7-2 and TRBJ1-2, the full variable domain is GAGVSQSPSNKVTEKGKDVELRCDPISGHTALYWYRQSLGQGLEFLIYFQGNSAPDKSGLPSDRFSAERTGGSVSTLTIQRTQQEDSAVYLCASSLYGTHYGYTFGSGTRLTVV.

The J gene is TRBJ1-2, the V gene TRBV9; 7 positions agree with TRBD1. The CDR3 contains 15 residues. Germline CDR1 SGDLS, CDR2 YYNGEE. V was clipped by 4 bases and J by 5 bases; unmatched bases: 11. The CDR3 is CASSPQTQGRYGYTF. The CDR3 nucleotides read TGTGCCAGCAGCCCCCAAACACAGGGGAGGTATGGCTACACCTTC.

This clone is a singleton in its sample. The gene calls are TRBV4-3 and TRBJ1-4; tentative D call: TRBD1 (5 bases). The CDR3 totals 17 residues. Per the germline V gene, CDR1 is LGHNA and CDR2 is YSLEER. Trimming took off 1 base at V and 8 bases at J, with 20 bases between the two ends. The CDR3 DNA is TGCGCCAGCAGCCAAGGAGCTCTACAGGTACGGCAGGAAAAACTGTTTTTT. Protein: CASSQGALQVRQEKLFF.

This chain connects TRBV3-1 (or the pseudogene TRBV3-2) to TRBJ2-5; 8 positions match TRBD2. V shed 8 bases and J 1 base; nucleotides not matched to a gene: 6. The length of the CDR3 is 14 residues. The germline CDR1 and CDR2 sequences are LGHDT and YNNKEL (reference sequence). CDR3 amino acids: CASGSGELQETQYF. The DNA for the CDR3 is TGTGCCAGCGGTAGCGGGGAGCTCCAAGAGACCCAGTACTTC.

The chain is built from TRBV4-2 and TRBJ2-3, with D maybe TRBD2 (6 bases). CDR3 length: 16 amino acids. Between the trimmed V and J ends, which lost 2 bases and 7 bases, there was a span of 19 bases. The germline CDR1 and CDR2 sequences are LGHNA and YNFKEQ. CDR3: CASSQSVMQEGHTQYF. CDR3 in DNA: TGTGCCAGCAGCCAATCCGTGATGCAGGAGGGACATACGCAGTATTTT.

The J gene is TRBJ1-4, the V gene TRBV12-3 or TRBV12-4; no reliable D call. Deletions cut 3 bases from V and 10 bases from J, with 9 bases between. The CDR3 runs 12 residues. The CDR3 region is CASSFGEGKLFF. CDR3 nucleotide sequence: TGTGCCAGCAGTTTCGGTGAGGGAAAACTGTTTTTT.